The 6 T cell receptor beta chains below were found in one sample sequenced in a study of blood T cells in healthy people across ages. A J-beta primer mix and a sample-barcoded 5' primer were used in a second PCR of about 7 to 12 cycles. TCRdb used MiXCR to reprocess the 5' RACE reads, holding one entry per CDR3 protein. The data contain under 2 million distinct CDR3 sequences, roughly 32% of them singletons. The sequenced material came from blood. Receptors were obtained from a young woman in good health.

Written as DNA, the CDR3 is TGTGCCAGCCGGAGGGGCTATAGCAATCAGCCCCAGCATTTT. Its protein is CASRRGYSNQPQHF. The V gene is TRBV28, the J gene TRBJ1-5, with D possibly TRBD1 on 5 matching bases. The germline V gene has CDR1 MDHEN and CDR2 SYDVKM. Trimming stripped 8 bases from V and 0 bases from J, with 11 bases between. This CDR3 spans 14 amino acids.

The chain has TRBV28 and TRBJ1-5; D perhaps matches TRBD1 (6 bases). V was clipped by 3 bases and J by 4 bases, with 13 bases between them. The germline CDR1 and CDR2 sequences are MDHEN and SYDVKM. The length of the CDR3 is 15 residues. The CDR3 loop reads CASSLGGAMNQPQHF. The CDR3 bases are TGTGCCAGCAGTTTGGGGGGGGCAATGAATCAGCCCCAGCATTTT.

This clonotype was recorded a few times. The chain is built from TRBV5-6 and TRBJ1-5, with D possibly being TRBD1 (5 bases). The ends were cut back, 0 bases at V and 7 bases at J, with 8 bases in the middle. This CDR3 contains 13 residues. Germline assignment: CDR1 SGHDT and CDR2 YYEEEE. The CDR3 DNA reads TGTGCCAGCAGCTTGGGGGGGGAGCAGCCCCAGCATTTT. Translating it yields CASSLGGEQPQHF.

This sequence joins TRBV20-1 and TRBJ1-2; TRBD1 matches 8 bases. Germline V gene lookup returns CDR1 DFQATT and CDR2 SNEGSKA (reference sequence). V gave up 6 bases and J gave up 2 bases; unmatched junction bases: 5. The CDR3 runs 13 residues. The CDR3 reads CSATGTGNYGYTF. CDR3 DNA: TGCAGTGCAACCGGGACAGGAAACTATGGCTACACCTTC.

The sample holds many counts of this clonotype. This rearrangement joins TRBV6-1 to TRBJ1-2; a weak D match, TRBD1 (6 bases). Germline V gene sequence: CDR1 MNHNS, CDR2 SASEGT. CDR3 length equals 14 residues. V was clipped by 2 bases and J by 4 bases, with 11 bases between them. The CDR3 protein is CASSERGSIYGYTF. CDR3 coding DNA: TGTGCCAGCAGTGAAAGGGGGAGCATCTATGGCTACACCTTC.

This clonotype was picked up a small number of times. This sequence joins TRBV18 and TRBJ2-7; D remains unclear. Trimming removed 1 base at V and 6 bases at J, with 13 bases between. In germline, CDR1 is KGHSH, CDR2 LQKENI. This CDR3 region has 14 residues. Here the CDR3 DNA reads TGTGCCAGCTCACCACATAGGGCTACCGGCGAGCAGTACTTC. Amino acids: CASSPHRATGEQYF.